What follows describes a single T cell receptor (beta chain). V dropped 10 bases and J dropped 1; count of bases not matched to a gene: 3. Looked up from germline, CDR1 is SEHNR and CDR2 is FQNEAQ (reference sequence). The CDR3 runs to 13 residues. Some clones are missing from TCRdb's copy, which holds only in-frame ones; the method was immunoSEQ multiplex PCR. The profile shows 50,000 to 75,000 clones, around 87% of them singletons. The data were taken from a study of control samples from healthy donors and cancer patients. The sequence came from a man aged 55 to 70 with colorectal cancer. V is TRBV7-9 and J is TRBJ2-3, with 9 bases identical to TRBD2. Material for sequencing was PBMCs. The CDR3 DNA is TGTGCCACCAGACTAGCGGGCACAGATACGCAGTATTTT. Translating it yields CATRLAGTDTQYF.